The 8 T cell receptor beta chains below were found in one sample sequenced in a study of cytomegalovirus exposure and HLA in healthy donors. The data were produced by immunoSEQ multiplex PCR, yet TCRdb's version contains in-frame clones alone and is incomplete. Among about 68,000 clones listed, 96% were seen once. The specimen was PBMCs. The receptors derive from a man aged 18-30 years in good health and CMV-seronegative.

V and J are TRBV11-2 and TRBJ2-1; maybe TRBD1 (6 bases). Germline CDR1 and CDR2: SGHAT and FQNNGV. V was cut by 5 bases and J by 8 bases, with 16 bases left in between. The CDR3 contains 14 residues. In DNA form, the CDR3 reads TGTGCCAGCAGCACGATGACACAGGGTTATGAGCAGTTCTTC. It is translated as CASSTMTQGYEQFF.

The chain recombines TRBV19 with TRBJ1-2; 7 bases match TRBD1. V shed 3 bases, J shed 3 bases, and the junction held 7 bases outside the gene matches. This CDR3 region has 15 residues. CDR1 is LNHDA, CDR2 SQIVND, per germline (reference sequence). The CDR3 reads CASSISLQGDYGYTF. The DNA for the CDR3 is TGTGCCAGTAGTATCTCGCTCCAGGGGGACTATGGCTACACCTTC.

This chain connects TRBV27 to TRBJ1-1, with D uncertain. Per the germline V gene, CDR1 is MNHEY and CDR2 is SMNVEV (reference sequence). Trimming cost V 5 bases and J 0 bases, with 7 bases left between them. This CDR3 region has 13 residues. As DNA, the CDR3 is TGTGCCAGCAGTCACACAGTGAACACTGAAGCTTTCTTT. Protein: CASSHTVNTEAFF.

This chain connects TRBV4-2 to TRBJ2-7, with 7 positions matching TRBD1. Germline loops: CDR1 LGHNA, CDR2 YNFKEQ. Trimming cost V 7 bases and J 8 bases; bases outside gene matches: 11. This CDR3 is built from 13 residues. In DNA form, the CDR3 reads TGTGCCAGCACCCCAGGGCGAGGGGGCAAGCAGTACTTC. It codes for CASTPGRGGKQYF.

The chain uses TRBV5-8 and TRBJ2-1, with 10 bases matching TRBD2. From germline, CDR1 is SGHTS and CDR2 YDEGEE. V was pared by 4 bases and J by 0 bases, with 4 bases of the junction left unmatched. The CDR3 spans 16 residues. The CDR3 nucleotides read TGTGCCAGCAGCGCCGGGACTAGCGTCTCCTACAATGAGCAGTTCTTC. It yields the protein CASSAGTSVSYNEQFF.

The chain is built from TRBV9 and TRBJ2-7; 11 bases agree with TRBD1. Germline CDR1 and CDR2: SGDLS and YYNGEE. J was trimmed by 6 bases and V by 3 bases; bases with no gene match: 5. This CDR3 contains 14 residues. CDR3 DNA: TGTGCCAGCAGCGGAGGACAGGGGGCCTTCGAGCAGTACTTC. It yields the protein CASSGGQGAFEQYF.

V gene TRBV18 combines with J gene TRBJ2-1, with D possibly matching TRBD2 (5 bases). This CDR3 has 16 amino acids. Germline CDR1 and CDR2: KGHSH and LQKENI. The V end was cut by 3 bases, the J end by 1 base, with 13 bases between. The CDR3: CASSPLRAGSYNEQFF. In DNA, the CDR3 is TGTGCCAGCTCACCCCTTCGGGCGGGTTCCTACAATGAGCAGTTCTTC.

The chain couples TRBV7-9 to TRBJ1-2; weak D call: TRBD1 (6 bases). Looked up from germline, CDR1 is SEHNR and CDR2 is FQNEAQ (reference sequence). This CDR3 is built from 13 residues. With 5 bases removed from V and 6 bases from J, the gap between germline ends came to 13 bases. Here the CDR3 reads CASSPPQGDGYTF. As DNA, the CDR3 is TGTGCCAGCAGCCCACCACAGGGCGATGGCTACACCTTC.